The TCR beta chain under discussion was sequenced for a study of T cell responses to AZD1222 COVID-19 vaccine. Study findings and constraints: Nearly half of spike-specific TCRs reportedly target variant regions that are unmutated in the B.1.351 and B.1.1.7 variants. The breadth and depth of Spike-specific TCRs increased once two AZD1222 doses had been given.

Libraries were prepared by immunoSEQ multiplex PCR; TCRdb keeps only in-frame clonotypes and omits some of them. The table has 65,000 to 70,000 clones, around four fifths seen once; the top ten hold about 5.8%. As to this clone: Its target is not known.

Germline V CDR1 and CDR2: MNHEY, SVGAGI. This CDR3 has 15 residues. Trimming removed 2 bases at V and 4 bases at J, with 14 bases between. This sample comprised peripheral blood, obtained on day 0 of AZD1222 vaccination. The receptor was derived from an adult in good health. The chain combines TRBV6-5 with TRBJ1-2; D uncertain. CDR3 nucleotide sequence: TGTGCCAGCAGTTACACCACTGCAGTTGGCTATGGCTACACCTTC. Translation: CASSYTTAVGYGYTF.